The subject of this entry is one T cell receptor beta chain. These data are taken from a study of blood T cell repertoires in COVID-19. Study summary: Researchers got acute and convalescent COVID-19 samples from the United States, Italy and Spain.

In the original analysis: Amplification from reference gene primers served as the basis for estimated nucleated cell counts. TCRdb's table, derived via immunoSEQ multiplex PCR, lists solely in-frame clones and lacks some. V and J calls and clone size are copied from that table; D and trimming were computed from the DNA. Here the sample spans about 250,000 clones, about three quarters being singletons. The sequence derives from a woman older than 75 with acute or convalescent COVID-19. Sequencing input: peripheral blood.

As DNA, the CDR3 is TGCGCCAGCAGTGAGCATCCAGGGACTGGGGCCAACGTCCTGACTTTC. Amino acid sequence: CASSEHPGTGANVLTF. This sequence joins TRBV10-1 and TRBJ2-6; D possibly corresponds to TRBD1 (5 bases). CDR3 size: 16 residues. Germline V gene sequence: CDR1 WNHNN, CDR2 SYGVQD (reference sequence). V was clipped by 2 bases and J by 2 bases, with 10 bases between them.